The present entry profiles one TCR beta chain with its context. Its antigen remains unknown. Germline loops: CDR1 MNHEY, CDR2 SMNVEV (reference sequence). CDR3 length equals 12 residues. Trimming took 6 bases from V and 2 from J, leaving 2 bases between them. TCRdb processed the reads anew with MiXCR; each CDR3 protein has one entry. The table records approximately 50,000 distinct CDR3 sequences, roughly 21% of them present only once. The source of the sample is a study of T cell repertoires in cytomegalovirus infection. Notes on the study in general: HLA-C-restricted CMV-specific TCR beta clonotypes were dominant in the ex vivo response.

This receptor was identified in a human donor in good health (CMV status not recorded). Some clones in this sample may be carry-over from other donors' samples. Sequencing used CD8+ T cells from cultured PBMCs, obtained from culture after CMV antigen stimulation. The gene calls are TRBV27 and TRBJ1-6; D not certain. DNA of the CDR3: TGTGCCAGCAGCCCCTATAATTCACCCCTCCACTTT. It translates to CASSPYNSPLHF.